This T cell receptor beta chain was captured by sequencing in a study of T cell repertoires in aging, cancer and after chemotherapy (dated by TCRdb to between 2018 and 2021). Context from the whole study: Six donor age groups were covered, ranging from 30 or younger up to 70 or older, and each group contained at least three individuals. In the solid tumor group, paired pre- and post-chemotherapy samples were obtained from brain tumor (glioblastoma) patients receiving temozolomide-based therapy. The complete dataset included about 8.8 million TCR reads. To look at immunoaging and at how T cells reconstitute after chemotherapy, the study profiled TCR beta repertoires in peripheral blood from both healthy donors and cancer patients. Alongside fewer than 100 healthy donors serving as a reference group, the cohort included roughly 220 cancer patients, of whom some 91 had hematological cancers and about 130 had solid cancers. The paper as a whole reports these results and caveats: Compared with age-matched healthy donors, untreated patients with either hematological or solid cancers had significantly lower TCR diversity in the blood along with higher clonality. According to the authors, the repertoire data do not allow conclusions to be drawn about immunological memory after chemotherapy. In healthy donors, the decline in TCR diversity with age was mainly explained by loss of richness, whereas in cancer patients loss of evenness was also found to contribute. Median generation probability increased over the chemotherapy interval in both cancer cohorts, suggesting repertoire reconstitution through rebound thymic output.

For this clonotype: What antigen it recognizes has not been identified. Per-base quality was not reported, and no clone a single base away is much larger than it.

TCR beta rearrangements were amplified from genomic DNA extracted from peripheral blood rather than from sorted cells or RNA. Between the V and J ends, shortened by 0 bases and 5 bases respectively, the junction contains 10 bases. CDR1 and CDR2 were assigned from the germline V gene (reference sequence) as LNHDA and SQIVND. From the cysteine up to the phenylalanine, the CDR3 has a length of 15 residues. Here the CDR3 DNA is all that survives: 45 bases in frame from base 1. Multiplex touch-down PCR with a mixed TRB-A/B primer pool was used to amplify rearranged TRB sequences covering the V, D and J segments. Two consecutive PCR reactions with Phusion HS II polymerase added Illumina adapters and sample indices to the amplicons. Amplicons were gel-purified with the NucleoSpin Gel and PCR Clean-up kit, then checked with Qubit and an Agilent 2100 Bioanalyzer. Sequencing of the libraries was done on an Illumina MiSeq with paired-end, single-indexed 600-cycle runs. The study's own analysis went as follows. MiXCR versions 2.12 and 3.0.5 were used to process the TRB sequences. Each unique CDR3 nucleotide sequence was counted as one clone, and only productive sequences with at least two reads were retained. Shannon diversity, evenness, clonality (one minus evenness), and alpha-parameterized diversity profiles from alpha 0 to 5 were included as repertoire metrics. The IGoR algorithm was used to compute generation probabilities of clones in paired pre- and post-chemotherapy samples. The public sequencing data were trimmed at Q25 with fastp and processed into clonotypes with MiXCR by TCRdb, which kept only in-frame beta chains. Entries that share a CDR3 protein sequence are merged under the most common genes and DNA. TCRdb's processing, not the authors' own work, is the source of the V and J calls. For this sample there are about 7,800 distinct CDR3 sequences; about two fifths appear just once. The ten largest account for around 12% of the sample.

Rearrangement joined TRBV19 to TRBJ2-2; perhaps TRBD1 is the D gene, with 5 bases matching. The sequence derives from a human donor with a solid tumor. Sequencing was performed on blood. CDR3 sequence: CASSIETGLTGELFF. The nucleotide sequence is given as TGTGCCAGTAGTATAGAAACAGGCCTAACCGGGGAGCTGTTTTTT.